One and the same sample provided the 14 T cell receptor beta chains below, sequenced in a study of cytomegalovirus exposure and HLA in healthy donors. Sequencing was performed with immunoSEQ multiplex PCR; in TCRdb, only in-frame clones are kept and a portion is missing. Seen here are around 300,000 clones, 80% to 90% observed once, and the top ten hold 0.95% to 1.1%. Sequenced input: PBMCs. The receptors were sampled from a woman aged 18-29 years in good health and CMV-seronegative.

In DNA, the CDR3 is TGTGCCAGCAGCTTAGTAGCGGGAGGGTACAATGAGCAGTTCTTC. It encodes CASSLVAGGYNEQFF. The gene calls are TRBV7-2 and TRBJ2-1, with TRBD2 matching 11 bases. Germline V lookup: CDR1 SGHTA, CDR2 FQGNSA. The CDR3 extends over 15 amino acids. J gave up 4 bases and V 1 base, and 0 bases lay outside the gene matches.

V gene TRBV27 combines with J gene TRBJ1-4; TRBD1 matches 11 bases. Per germline, CDR1 MNHEY and CDR2 SMNVEV (reference sequence). The length of the CDR3 is 17 residues. J gave up 4 bases and V 2 bases, and 6 bases lay outside the gene matches. The CDR3 DNA reads TGTGCCAGCAGTTTAATTGGGACAGGGGGTTTTAATGAAAAACTGTTTTTT. This codes for CASSLIGTGGFNEKLFF.

The chain employs TRBV29-1 and TRBJ2-7; the match to TRBD1 covers 10 bases. Trimming at V came to 6 bases and at J to 4 bases, leaving 6 bases not matched to a gene. Per germline, CDR1 SQVTM and CDR2 ANQGSEA. The CDR3 length is 13 residues. The CDR3 DNA reads TGCAGCGTGCAAAAGGGACAGGGGTACGAGCAGTACTTC. Amino acids: CSVQKGQGYEQYF.

V gene TRBV7-2 combines with J gene TRBJ2-1; 9 bases match TRBD1. Germline V gives CDR1 SGHTA, CDR2 FQGNSA. The CDR3 is made up of 13 amino acids. The ends lost 6 bases at V and 9 bases at J; junction bases unmatched: 6. CDR3: CASRGTGFREQFF. The CDR3 nucleotides read TGTGCCAGCAGAGGGACAGGGTTTCGTGAGCAGTTCTTC. The full variable domain, in which reference TRBV7-2 and TRBJ2-1 provide the parts outside the CDR3, is GAGVSQSPSNKVTEKGKDVELRCDPISGHTALYWYRQSLGQGLEFLIYFQGNSAPDKSGLPSDRFSAERTGGSVSTLTIQRTQQEDSAVYLCASRGTGFREQFFGPGTRLTVL.

The chain carries TRBV4-3 and TRBJ1-5; 7 bases are shared with TRBD1. Germline V gene data show CDR1 as LGHNA and CDR2 as YSLEER. J lost 6 bases, V lost 1 base, and 9 bases had no gene match. The CDR3 sequence is 16 residues long. The chain's CDR3 is CASSQVPDRVVQPQHF. The CDR3 nucleotides read TGCGCCAGCAGCCAAGTTCCTGACAGGGTAGTTCAGCCCCAGCATTTT.

The V gene is TRBV19, the J gene TRBJ1-6, with 9 bases lining up with TRBD1. Losses at the gene ends were 3 bases for V and 8 bases for J; bases not matched to a gene: 2. The CDR3 is 14 residues long. The germline gives CDR1 LNHDA, CDR2 SQIVND (reference sequence). The CDR3, as DNA: TGTGCCAGTAGTATGGGACAGGGCCATTCACCCCTCCACTTT. It codes for CASSMGQGHSPLHF.

V gene TRBV18 combines with J gene TRBJ1-1; TRBD1 might be the D (5 bases). The CDR3 has 15 amino acids. Trimming took off 6 bases at V and 0 bases at J, with 14 bases between the two ends. CDR1 and CDR2 (germline): KGHSH, LQKENI. CDR3 residues: CASSPSTAVNTEAFF. CDR3 nucleotides: TGTGCCAGCTCGCCCTCGACAGCTGTGAACACTGAAGCTTTCTTT.

V and J are TRBV27 and TRBJ2-3, with D uncertain. Germline-derived CDR1 and CDR2 are MNHEY and SMNVEV (reference sequence). Trimming shortened V by 3 bases and J by 4 bases, and 11 bases separated the two germline ends. CDR3 length: 14 residues. The CDR3 protein is CASSFMSSADTQYF. CDR3 sequence (DNA): TGTGCCAGCAGTTTTATGAGTTCCGCAGATACGCAGTATTTT.

The chain carries TRBV29-1 and TRBJ2-7; 7 bases match TRBD1. Germline assignment: CDR1 SQVTM and CDR2 ANQGSEA. Losses at the gene ends were 6 bases for V and 3 bases for J; bases not matched to a gene: 8. The CDR3 runs 13 residues. The CDR3 DNA reads TGCAGCGTCGTTTGGACAGGACGCTACGAGCAGTACTTC. This encodes CSVVWTGRYEQYF.

J is TRBJ1-4 and V is TRBV6-1; 7 positions match TRBD1. The CDR3 runs 13 residues. V shed 10 bases and J 7 bases; nucleotides not matched to a gene: 9. The V gene's germline CDR1 is MNHNS and CDR2 SASEGT. The CDR3 sequence is CATIGKGAEKLFF. The CDR3 DNA follows: TGTGCCACCATCGGGAAGGGGGCTGAAAAACTGTTTTTT.

This clone was recorded only once. This chain links TRBV15 with TRBJ2-1; the match to TRBD1 covers 7 bases. V trimming: 4 bases; J trimming: 4 bases; junction bases outside the gene matches: 4. Looked up from germline, CDR1 is LNHNV and CDR2 is YYDKDF (reference sequence). The CDR3 loop spans 14 amino acids. The CDR3 DNA is TGTGCCACCAGCACCAGACAGGGATACAATGAGCAGTTCTTC. Translated: CATSTRQGYNEQFF.

This chain connects TRBV9 to TRBJ2-1, with 15 bases that match TRBD2. Germline values: CDR1 SGDLS, CDR2 YYNGEE. The J segment lost 7 bases and the V segment lost 4 bases, leaving 9 bases of the junction unmatched. CDR3 length equals 17 residues. The CDR3 coding sequence is TGTGCCAGCAGCCCTCTGATCGGGACTAGCGGGAGGAATGAGCAGTTCTTC. Protein: CASSPLIGTSGRNEQFF.

V and J are TRBV2 and TRBJ1-1; 9 bases fit TRBD1. CDR1 and CDR2 (germline): SNHLY, FYNNEI. The length of the CDR3 is 14 residues. CDR3 protein: CADTPLDRGIWAFF. The CDR3 nucleotides read TGTGCTGATACCCCCCTGGACAGGGGAATTTGGGCTTTCTTT.

V is TRBV2 and J is TRBJ2-5, with TRBD2 identical over 8 bases. V trimming: 4 bases; J trimming: 2 bases; junction bases outside the gene matches: 6. Germline CDR1 is SNHLY and CDR2 is FYNNEI. The CDR3 contains 15 residues. The CDR3 bases are TGTGCCAGCAGTGTCTACGGGGGGGGACAAGAGACCCAGTACTTC. It encodes CASSVYGGGQETQYF. The full variable domain, its missing parts supplied by reference TRBV2 and TRBJ2-5, is EPEVTQTPSHQVTQMGQEVILRCVPISNHLYFYWYRQILGQKVEFLVSFYNNEISEKSEIFDDQFSVERPDGSNFTLKIRSTKLEDSAMYFCASSVYGGGQETQYFGPGTRLLVL.